The rows below give T cell receptor beta chains drawn from one sample of a study of CD8+ T cells in alopecia areata. TCRdb keeps only in-frame clones here, not all; method: immunoSEQ multiplex PCR. The table lists over 110,000 clones, approximately 49% of them singletons. The material sequenced was CD4+ T cells sorted from blood, taken at week 0. The receptors derive from a human donor with alopecia areata. Both conserved end residues are part of each CDR3. The order of the fields is D gene, V gene, clone size, J gene, CDR3 protein, CDR3 DNA. D genes are given only for firm matches. Not every row has a clone size; where given, it reads once, few, many or a size class.

TRBD1	TRBV5-1	few	TRBJ2-7	CATRPGQGYEQYF	TGCGCCACCCGACCGGGACAGGGCTACGAGCAGTACTTC
-	TRBV7-9	once	TRBJ1-2	CASSATGPLANYGYTF	TGTGCCAGCAGCGCAACAGGGCCGCTAGCTAACTATGGCTACACCTTC
-	TRBV2	-	TRBJ2-1	CASSVGLDEQFF	TGTGCCAGCAGTGTCGGTCTCGATGAGCAGTTCTTC
TRBD1	TRBV5-1	-	TRBJ2-4	CASSLAPTGGKGNIQYF	TGCGCCAGCAGCTTGGCCCCGACAGGGGGCAAGGGAAACATTCAGTACTTC
TRBD1	TRBV29-1	-	TRBJ2-7	CSVAGGMYEQYF	TGCAGCGTCGCAGGGGGTATGTACGAGCAGTACTTC
TRBD1	TRBV6-1	-	TRBJ1-5	CASRYTGVNQPQHF	TGTGCCAGCAGATATACAGGGGTCAATCAGCCCCAGCATTTT
-	TRBV29-1	few	TRBJ1-1	CSVENHGEAFF	TGCAGCGTTGAAAATCACGGTGAAGCTTTCTTT
-	TRBV30	-	TRBJ1-1	CACPSRKLDTEAFF	TGTGCCTGTCCCTCCAGGAAATTAGACACTGAAGCTTTCTTT
-	TRBV7-2	-	TRBJ2-5	CASSLGWEMVGTQYF	TGTGCCAGCAGCTTAGGTTGGGAGATGGTAGGGACCCAGTACTTC
TRBD1	TRBV4-1	-	TRBJ2-4	CASSLQYRDRINLAKNIQYF	TGCGCCAGCAGCCTACAATACCGGGACAGAATTAATCTAGCCAAAAACATTCAGTACTTC
-	TRBV15	-	TRBJ1-2	CATSRDYGTNTF	TGTGCCACCAGCAGAGATTACGGGACGAACACCTTC
-	TRBV10-3	-	TRBJ2-7	CATAIGVLEQYF	TGTGCCACCGCGATTGGGGTACTCGAGCAGTACTTC
-	TRBV10-3	-	TRBJ1-1	CAIRGSGSDTEAFF	TGTGCCATCAGAGGTTCAGGGTCGGACACTGAAGCTTTCTTT
TRBD2	TRBV7-7	-	TRBJ2-3	CASSPGLAVDTQYF	TGTGCCAGCAGCCCGGGACTAGCTGTAGATACGCAGTATTTT
TRBD2	TRBV18	-	TRBJ2-1	CASSPSGLAGLSYNEQFF	TGTGCCAGCTCACCCTCTGGACTAGCGGGTTTATCCTACAATGAGCAGTTCTTC
-	TRBV7-8	-	TRBJ1-4	CASSAATGGPNEKLFF	TGTGCCAGCAGCGCCGCCACAGGAGGACCTAATGAAAAACTGTTTTTT
TRBD1	TRBV7-9	few	TRBJ1-2	CASSLADRVGSYGYTF	TGTGCCAGCAGCTTAGCGGACAGGGTGGGGTCCTATGGCTACACCTTC
-	TRBV6-1	many	TRBJ1-5	CASSESGNGNQPQHF	TGTGCCAGCAGTGAGTCCGGGAATGGGAATCAGCCCCAGCATTTT
TRBD1	TRBV29-1	-	TRBJ2-7	CSAATGGYEQYF	TGCAGCGCCGCGACAGGGGGCTACGAGCAGTACTTC
-	TRBV28	-	TRBJ1-2	CASSFRGRGYTF	TGTGCCAGCAGTTTTCGTGGCCGTGGCTACACCTTC
TRBD1	TRBV6-5	-	TRBJ2-5	CASSDKTGVETQYF	TGTGCCAGCAGTGACAAGACAGGGGTTGAGACCCAGTACTTC
-	TRBV29-1	-	TRBJ2-3	CSVDKSTDTQYF	TGCAGCGTTGATAAGAGCACAGATACGCAGTATTTT
-	TRBV4-3	once	TRBJ1-5	CASSQALGANYQPQHF	TGCGCCAGCAGCCAGGCCTTGGGGGCGAACTATCAGCCCCAGCATTTT
TRBD1	TRBV2	once	TRBJ1-1	CASSLNRGNTEAFF	TGTGCCAGCAGTTTAAACAGGGGGAACACTGAAGCTTTCTTT
TRBD1	TRBV30	-	TRBJ1-1	CAWSVPQGASTEAFF	TGTGCCTGGAGTGTACCACAGGGGGCAAGCACTGAAGCTTTCTTT
-	TRBV29-1	few	TRBJ2-2	CSVDRDGTGELFF	TGCAGCGTTGACAGGGATGGCACCGGGGAGCTGTTTTTT
TRBD2	TRBV30	few	TRBJ2-7	CAWARALAGGAQQYF	TGTGCCTGGGCCAGAGCCTTAGCGGGAGGGGCTCAGCAGTACTTC